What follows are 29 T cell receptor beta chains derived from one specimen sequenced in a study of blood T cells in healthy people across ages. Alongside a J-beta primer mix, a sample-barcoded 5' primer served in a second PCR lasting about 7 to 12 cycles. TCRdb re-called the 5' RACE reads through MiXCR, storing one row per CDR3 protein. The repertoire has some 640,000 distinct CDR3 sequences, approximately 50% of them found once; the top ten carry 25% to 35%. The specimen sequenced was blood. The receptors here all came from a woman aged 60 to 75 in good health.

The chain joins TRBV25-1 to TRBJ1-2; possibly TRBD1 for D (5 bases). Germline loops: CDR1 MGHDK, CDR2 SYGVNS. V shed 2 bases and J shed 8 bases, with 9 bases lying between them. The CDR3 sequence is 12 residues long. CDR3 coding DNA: TGTGCCAGCAGTGAACCCAGGGTAGGCTACACCTTC. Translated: CASSEPRVGYTF.

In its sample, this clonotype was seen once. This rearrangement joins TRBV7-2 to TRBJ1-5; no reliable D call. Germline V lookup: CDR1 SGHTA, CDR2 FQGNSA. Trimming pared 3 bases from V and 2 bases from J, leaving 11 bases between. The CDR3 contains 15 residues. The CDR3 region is CASSFSREGNQPQHF. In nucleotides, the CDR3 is TGTGCCAGCAGCTTTTCGAGGGAGGGCAATCAGCCCCAGCATTTT.

CDR3: CSVAGQLNTEAFF. The CDR3 nucleotides read TGCAGCGTAGCGGGACAGCTTAACACTGAAGCTTTCTTT. The chain uses TRBV29-1 and TRBJ1-1; TRBD1 aligns across 7 bases. Germline V gene lookup returns CDR1 SQVTM and CDR2 ANQGSEA. This CDR3 contains 13 residues. J gave up 2 bases and V 6 bases, and 6 bases lay outside the gene matches. Filled out from reference TRBV29-1 and TRBJ1-1, the complete variable domain reads SAVISQKPSRDICQRGTSLTIQCQVDSQVTMMFWYRQQPGQSLTLIATANQGSEATYESGFVIDKFPISRPNLTFSTLTVSNMSPEDSSIYLCSVAGQLNTEAFFGQGTRLTVV.

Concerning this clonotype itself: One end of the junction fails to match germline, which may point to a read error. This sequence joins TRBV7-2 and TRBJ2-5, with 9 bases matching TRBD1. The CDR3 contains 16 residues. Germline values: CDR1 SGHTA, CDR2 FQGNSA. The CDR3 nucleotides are TGTGCCAGCACCAGAGGGGGGGGGACAGGGTATGAGTCGGAGTTCTTC. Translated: CASTRGGGTGYESEFF.

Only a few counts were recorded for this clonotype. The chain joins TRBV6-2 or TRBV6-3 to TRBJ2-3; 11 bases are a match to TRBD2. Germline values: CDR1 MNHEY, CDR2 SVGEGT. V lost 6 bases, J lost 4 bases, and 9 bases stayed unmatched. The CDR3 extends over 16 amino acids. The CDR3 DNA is TGTGCCAGCAGCCGTCTGACTAGCGGGATTTCAGATACGCAGTATTTT. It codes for CASSRLTSGISDTQYF.

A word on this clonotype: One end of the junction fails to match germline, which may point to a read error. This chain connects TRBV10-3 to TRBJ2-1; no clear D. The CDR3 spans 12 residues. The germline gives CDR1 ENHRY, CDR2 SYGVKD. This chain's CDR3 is CAIRNLNNEQFF. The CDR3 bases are TGTGCCATCAGGAATTTAAACAATGAACAGTTCTTC.

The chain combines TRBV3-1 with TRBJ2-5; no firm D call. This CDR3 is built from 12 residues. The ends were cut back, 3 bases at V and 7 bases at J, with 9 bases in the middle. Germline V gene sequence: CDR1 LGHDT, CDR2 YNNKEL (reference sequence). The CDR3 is CASSHFTATQYF. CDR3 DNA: TGTGCCAGCAGCCACTTTACTGCGACCCAGTACTTC.

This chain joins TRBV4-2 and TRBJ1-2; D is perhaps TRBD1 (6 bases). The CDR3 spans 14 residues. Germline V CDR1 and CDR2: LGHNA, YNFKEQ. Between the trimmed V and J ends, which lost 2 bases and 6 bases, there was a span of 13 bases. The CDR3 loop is CASSQIGGKDGYTF. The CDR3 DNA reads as TGTGCCAGCAGCCAAATAGGGGGAAAGGATGGCTACACCTTC.

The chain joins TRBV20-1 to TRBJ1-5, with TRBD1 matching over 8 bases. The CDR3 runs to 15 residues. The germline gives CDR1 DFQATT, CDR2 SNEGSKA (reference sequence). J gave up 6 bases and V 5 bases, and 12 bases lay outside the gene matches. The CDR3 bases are TGCAGTGCTCCTGGACAGGGTGGTAGGAGTCAGCCCCAGCATTTT. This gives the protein CSAPGQGGRSQPQHF.

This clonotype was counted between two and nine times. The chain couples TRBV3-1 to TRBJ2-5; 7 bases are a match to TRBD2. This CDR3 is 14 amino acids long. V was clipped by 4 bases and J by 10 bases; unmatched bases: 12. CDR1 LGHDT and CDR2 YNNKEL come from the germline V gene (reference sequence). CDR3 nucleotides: TGTGCCAGCAGCCGGGGGGGAGCCATCAGTGGCCAGTACTTC. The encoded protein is CASSRGGAISGQYF.

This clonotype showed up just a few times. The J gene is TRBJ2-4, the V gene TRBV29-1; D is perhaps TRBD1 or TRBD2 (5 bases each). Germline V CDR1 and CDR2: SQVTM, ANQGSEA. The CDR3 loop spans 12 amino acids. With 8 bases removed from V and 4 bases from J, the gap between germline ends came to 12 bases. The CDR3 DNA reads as TGCAGCCCCCGGGACGAAAAAAACATTCAGTACTTC. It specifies CSPRDEKNIQYF.

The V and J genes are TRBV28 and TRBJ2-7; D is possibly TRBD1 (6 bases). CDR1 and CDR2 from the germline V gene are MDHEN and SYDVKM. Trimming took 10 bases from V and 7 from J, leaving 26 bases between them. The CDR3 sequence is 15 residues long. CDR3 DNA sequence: TGTGCCATTCAGGGGACGGTGAGCTCCTACAATGAGCAGTACTTC. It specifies CAIQGTVSSYNEQYF.

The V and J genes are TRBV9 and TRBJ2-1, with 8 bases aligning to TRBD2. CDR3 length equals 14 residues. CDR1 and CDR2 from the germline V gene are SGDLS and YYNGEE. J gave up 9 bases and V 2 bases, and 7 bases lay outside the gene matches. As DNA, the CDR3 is TGTGCCAGCAGCGTCAGCGGGAGTAGGATTGAGCAGTTCTTC. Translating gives CASSVSGSRIEQFF.

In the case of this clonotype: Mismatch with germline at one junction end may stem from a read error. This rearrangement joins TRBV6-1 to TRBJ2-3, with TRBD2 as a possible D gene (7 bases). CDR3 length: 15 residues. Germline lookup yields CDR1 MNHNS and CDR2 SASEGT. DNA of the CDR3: TGTGCCAACAGTGAGGAGGGGGGGGGCACAGATACGCAGTATTTT. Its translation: CANSEEGGGTDTQYF.

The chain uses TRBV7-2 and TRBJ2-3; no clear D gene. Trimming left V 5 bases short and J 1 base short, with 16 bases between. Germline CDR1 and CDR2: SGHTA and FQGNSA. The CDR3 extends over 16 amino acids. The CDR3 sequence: CASSIVRVFGTDTQYF. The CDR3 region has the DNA TGTGCCAGCAGCATCGTCCGGGTTTTTGGCACAGATACGCAGTATTTT.

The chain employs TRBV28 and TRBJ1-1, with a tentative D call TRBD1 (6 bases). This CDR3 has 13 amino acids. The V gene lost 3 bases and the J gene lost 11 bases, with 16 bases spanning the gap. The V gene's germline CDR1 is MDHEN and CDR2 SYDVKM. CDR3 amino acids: CASSFGGGRMAFF. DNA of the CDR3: TGTGCCAGCAGTTTCGGTGGGGGGCGGATGGCTTTCTTT.

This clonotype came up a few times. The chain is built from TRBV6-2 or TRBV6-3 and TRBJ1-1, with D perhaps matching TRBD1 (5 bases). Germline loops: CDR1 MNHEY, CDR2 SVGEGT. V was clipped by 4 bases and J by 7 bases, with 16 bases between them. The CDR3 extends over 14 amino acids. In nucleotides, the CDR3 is TGTGCCAGCAGTTCGGGGGGATTCACGAGTGAAGCTTTCTTT. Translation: CASSSGGFTSEAFF.

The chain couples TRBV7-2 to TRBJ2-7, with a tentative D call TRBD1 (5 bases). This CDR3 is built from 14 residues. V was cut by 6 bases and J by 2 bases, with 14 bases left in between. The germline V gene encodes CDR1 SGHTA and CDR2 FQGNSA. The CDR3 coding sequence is TGTGCCAGCAGTTTCAGGCAGGGAACCTACGAGCAGTACTTC. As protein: CASSFRQGTYEQYF.

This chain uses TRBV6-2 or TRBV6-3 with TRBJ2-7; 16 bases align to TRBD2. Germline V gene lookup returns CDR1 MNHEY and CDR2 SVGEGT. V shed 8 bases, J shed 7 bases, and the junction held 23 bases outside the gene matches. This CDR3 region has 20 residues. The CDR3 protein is CASYRPGLAGGPLSYNEQYF. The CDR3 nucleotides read TGTGCCAGCTACCGTCCGGGACTAGCGGGAGGGCCTCTTTCCTACAATGAGCAGTACTTC.

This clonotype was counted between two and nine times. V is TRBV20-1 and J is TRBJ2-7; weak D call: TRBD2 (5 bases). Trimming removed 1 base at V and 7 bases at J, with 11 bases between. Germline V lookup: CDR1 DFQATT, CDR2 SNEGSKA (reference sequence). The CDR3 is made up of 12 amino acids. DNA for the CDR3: TGCAGTGCTAGAGCGGGGTACAATGAGCAGTACTTC. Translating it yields CSARAGYNEQYF.

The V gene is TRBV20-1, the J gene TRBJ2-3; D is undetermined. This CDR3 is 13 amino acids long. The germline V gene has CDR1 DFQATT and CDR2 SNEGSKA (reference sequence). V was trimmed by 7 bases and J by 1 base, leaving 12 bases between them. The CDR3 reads CSVGPGRTDTQYF. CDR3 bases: TGCAGTGTCGGGCCAGGCCGCACAGATACGCAGTATTTT.

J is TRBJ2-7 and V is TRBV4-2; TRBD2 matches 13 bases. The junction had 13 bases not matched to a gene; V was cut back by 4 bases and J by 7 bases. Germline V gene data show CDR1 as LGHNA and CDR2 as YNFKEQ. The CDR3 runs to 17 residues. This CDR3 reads CASSPRLAGGPGNEQYF. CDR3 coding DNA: TGTGCCAGCAGCCCCCGACTAGCGGGAGGCCCTGGGAATGAGCAGTACTTC.

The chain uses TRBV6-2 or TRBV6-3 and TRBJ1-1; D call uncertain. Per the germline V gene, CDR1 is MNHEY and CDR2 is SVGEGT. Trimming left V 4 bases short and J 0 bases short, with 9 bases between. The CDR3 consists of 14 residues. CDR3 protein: CASSFRTVNTEAFF. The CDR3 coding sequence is TGTGCCAGCAGTTTCCGGACGGTGAACACTGAAGCTTTCTTT.

The CDR3 bases are TGTGCCAGCAGTGTCCCCAGTAATTCGGGGACCCAGTACTTC. It translates to CASSVPSNSGTQYF. The genes are TRBV28 and TRBJ2-5; D gene uncertain. Trimming removed 5 bases from V and 7 bases from J, with 17 bases in between. The CDR3 runs to 14 residues. Per germline, CDR1 MDHEN and CDR2 SYDVKM.

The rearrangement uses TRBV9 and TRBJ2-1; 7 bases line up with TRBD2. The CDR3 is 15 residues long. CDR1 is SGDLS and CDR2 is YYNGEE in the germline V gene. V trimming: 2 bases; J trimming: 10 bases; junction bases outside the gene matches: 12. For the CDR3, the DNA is TGTGCCAGCAGCGTTTTCGGCGGGAGCGCTTACGAGCAGTTCTTC. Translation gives CASSVFGGSAYEQFF.

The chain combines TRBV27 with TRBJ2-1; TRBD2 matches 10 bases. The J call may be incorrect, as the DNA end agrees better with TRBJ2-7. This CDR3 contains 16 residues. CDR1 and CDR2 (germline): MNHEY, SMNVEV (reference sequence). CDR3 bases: TGTGCCAGCAGTTTTCGAGGTGCTAGCGGGAGCTCCGAGCAGTACTTC. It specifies CASSFRGASGSSEQYF.

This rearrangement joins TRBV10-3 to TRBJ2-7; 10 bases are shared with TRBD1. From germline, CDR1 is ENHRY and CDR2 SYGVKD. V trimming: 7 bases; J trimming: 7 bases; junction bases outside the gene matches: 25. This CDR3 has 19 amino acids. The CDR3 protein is CAINSTGGGGRVTYNEQYF. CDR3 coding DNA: TGTGCCATCAATTCGACAGGGGGCGGCGGGAGAGTGACCTACAATGAGCAGTACTTC.

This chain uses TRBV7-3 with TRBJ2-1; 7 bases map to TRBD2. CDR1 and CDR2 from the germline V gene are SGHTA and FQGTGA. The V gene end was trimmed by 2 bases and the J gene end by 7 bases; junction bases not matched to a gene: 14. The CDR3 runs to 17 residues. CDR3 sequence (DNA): TGTGCCAGCAGCTTAGGAGGGGTCCTAGCGGAAGGGAATGAGCAGTTCTTC. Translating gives CASSLGGVLAEGNEQFF.

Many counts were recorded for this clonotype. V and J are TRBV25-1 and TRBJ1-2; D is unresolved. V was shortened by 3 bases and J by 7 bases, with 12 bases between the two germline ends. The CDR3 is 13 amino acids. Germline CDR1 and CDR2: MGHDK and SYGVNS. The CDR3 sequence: CASSETTTGGYTF. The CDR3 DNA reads TGTGCCAGCAGTGAGACGACGACCGGTGGCTACACCTTC.